This entry describes one TCR beta chain. This sample is drawn from a study of blood T cell repertoires in COVID-19. Overall study context: Samples came from the United States, Italy and Spain, spanning acute and convalescent COVID-19.

Seattle's cohort entered during active infection and was followed longitudinally. Libraries were prepared by immunoSEQ multiplex PCR; TCRdb keeps only in-frame clonotypes and omits some of them. The sample lists 150,000 to 200,000 clones, roughly 80% occurring once. Sequencing was performed on peripheral blood. The receptor's source is a woman aged 80 or over with COVID-19, enrolled during active disease.

CDR3 loop: CASSINGGDYGYTF. In nucleotides, the CDR3 is TGTGCCAGTAGTATAAACGGGGGAGACTATGGCTACACCTTC. The rearrangement uses TRBV19 and TRBJ1-2, with a possible D match to TRBD1 (5 bases). V shed 2 bases and J shed 3 bases, with 10 bases lying between them. CDR3 size: 14 residues. Per the germline V gene, CDR1 is LNHDA and CDR2 is SQIVND (reference sequence).